A single sample gave rise to the 9 T cell receptor beta chains below, sequenced in a study of cytomegalovirus exposure and HLA in healthy donors. The PCR employed 60 Vbeta primers together with 13 Jbeta primers. Sequencing used immunoSEQ multiplex PCR; TCRdb keeps in-frame clones, though not all of them. Of around 91,000 clones listed, approximately 84% were seen once; the top ten hold around 2.3%. Sequencing was carried out using PBMCs. These receptors came from a man aged 18-30 years in good health and CMV-seronegative.

The chain links TRBV5-1 to TRBJ2-7, with D perhaps matching TRBD2 (5 bases). CDR3 length: 14 residues. CDR1 and CDR2 (germline): SGHRS, YFSETQ. V shed 0 bases and J shed 2 bases, with 9 bases lying between them. CDR3 residues: CASSLGLPPYEQYF. CDR3 nucleotide sequence: TGCGCCAGCAGCTTGGGACTACCGCCCTACGAGCAGTACTTC.

The chain couples TRBV30 to TRBJ1-1, with TRBD1 matching over 7 bases. The CDR3 covers 15 residues. CDR1 is GTSNPN and CDR2 is SVGIG in the germline V gene (reference sequence). V trimming: 2 bases; J trimming: 4 bases; junction bases outside the gene matches: 10. As DNA, the CDR3 is TGTGCCTGGAGTCCCCTTTTTGCAGGGGGCACTGAAGCTTTCTTT. Translating gives CAWSPLFAGGTEAFF.

About this clone: One junction end disagrees with the germline gene, perhaps due to a read error. The V gene is TRBV11-2, the J gene TRBJ2-7; 11 bases map to TRBD2. CDR1 is SGHAT, CDR2 FQNNGV, per germline. The CDR3 covers 16 residues. The CDR3 reads CASSLDLLAGVNEQYF. In DNA form, the CDR3 reads TGTGCCAGCAGCCTAGACTTACTAGCGGGAGTTAACGAGCAGTACTTC.

The chain is built from TRBV27 and TRBJ1-2; D ambiguous. In germline, CDR1 is MNHEY, CDR2 SMNVEV (reference sequence). This CDR3 spans 13 amino acids. Trimming took 2 bases from V and 8 from J, leaving 12 bases between them. CDR3: CASSLRGSRGYTF. The CDR3 DNA reads as TGTGCCAGCAGTTTAAGAGGATCACGGGGCTACACCTTC.

This chain uses TRBV5-1 with TRBJ2-7; 12 bases are shared with TRBD2. Germline V lookup: CDR1 SGHRS, CDR2 YFSETQ. The CDR3 contains 13 residues. V lost 7 bases, J lost 1 base, and 0 bases stayed unmatched. This CDR3 reads CASGLAGSYEQYF. CDR3 coding DNA: TGCGCCAGCGGACTAGCGGGGTCCTACGAGCAGTACTTC.

The chain recombines TRBV6-1 with TRBJ1-1, with D tentatively TRBD1 (6 bases). Between the trimmed V and J ends, which lost 2 bases and 1 base, there was a span of 11 bases. This CDR3 is 15 amino acids long. The V gene's germline CDR1 is MNHNS and CDR2 SASEGT. Written as DNA, the CDR3 is TGTGCCAGCAGTGAAATCCGACAGGCGAACACTGAAGCTTTCTTT. It specifies CASSEIRQANTEAFF.

This clone showed up just a few times. This chain links TRBV6-1 with TRBJ2-7; D is uncertain. Germline V CDR1 and CDR2: MNHNS, SASEGT. The CDR3 runs 11 residues. V was trimmed by 6 bases and J by 5 bases, leaving 8 bases between them. DNA of the CDR3: TGTGCCAGCAGACAGTATCACGAGCAGTACTTC. Amino acid sequence: CASRQYHEQYF.

The chain couples TRBV21-1 to TRBJ1-5. TRBV21-1 represents a pseudogene. This CDR3 has 14 residues. The chain's CDR3 is CASSKASGNQPQHF. For the CDR3, the DNA is TGTGCCAGCAGCAAAGCGTCGGGTAATCAGCCCCAGCATTTT.

V gene TRBV6-1 combines with J gene TRBJ2-7, with TRBD2 matching 7 bases. This CDR3 contains 15 residues. The trim removed 6 bases at V and 1 base at J, leaving 9 bases unmatched. Germline V gives CDR1 MNHNS, CDR2 SASEGT. CDR3: CASRARTSGSYEQYF. The DNA of the CDR3 is TGTGCCAGCAGGGCCCGGACTAGTGGATCCTACGAGCAGTACTTC.